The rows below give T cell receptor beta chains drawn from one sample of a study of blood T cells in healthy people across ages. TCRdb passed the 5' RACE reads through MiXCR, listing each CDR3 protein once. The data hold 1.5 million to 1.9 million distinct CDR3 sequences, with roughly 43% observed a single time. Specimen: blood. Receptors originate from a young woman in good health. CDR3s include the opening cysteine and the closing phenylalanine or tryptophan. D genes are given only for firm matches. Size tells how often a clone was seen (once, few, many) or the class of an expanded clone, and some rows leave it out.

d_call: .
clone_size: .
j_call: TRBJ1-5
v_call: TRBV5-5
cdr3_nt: TGTGCCAGCAGCTTAGGGACCCCAGGAGCGCTTAGCAATCAGCCCCAGCATTTT
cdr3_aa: CASSLGTPGALSNQPQHF

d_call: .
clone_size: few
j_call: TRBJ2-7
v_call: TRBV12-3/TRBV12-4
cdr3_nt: TGTGCCAGCAGTTTAGGGGGGAAGCCCTCCTACGAGCAGTACTTC
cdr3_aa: CASSLGGKPSYEQYF

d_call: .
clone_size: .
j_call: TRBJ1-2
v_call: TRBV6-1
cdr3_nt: TGTGCCAGCAATCAGACGGTGACTAACTATGGCTACACCTTC
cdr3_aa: CASNQTVTNYGYTF

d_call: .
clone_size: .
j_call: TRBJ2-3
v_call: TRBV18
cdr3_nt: TGTGCCAGCTCACCGGACGGGGGTATCAATACGCAGTATTTT
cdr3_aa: CASSPDGGINTQYF

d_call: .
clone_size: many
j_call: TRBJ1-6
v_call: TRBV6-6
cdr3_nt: TGTGCCAGCAGTTTAACAGGGAGCTCCTATAATTCACCCCTCCACTTT
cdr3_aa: CASSLTGSSYNSPLHF

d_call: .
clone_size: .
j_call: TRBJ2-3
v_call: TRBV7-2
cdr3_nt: TGTGCCAGCAGCCCGTACAGGGATTTCGGCACAGATACGCAGTATTTT
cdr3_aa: CASSPYRDFGTDTQYF

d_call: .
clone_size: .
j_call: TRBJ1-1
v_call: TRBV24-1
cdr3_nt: TGTGCCACCAGGGATTCCCTGAACACTGAAGCTTTCTTT
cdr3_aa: CATRDSLNTEAFF

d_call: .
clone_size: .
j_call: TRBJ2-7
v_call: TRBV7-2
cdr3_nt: TGTGCCAGCAGCTTGGGGTCCCTATCCTACAATGAGCAGTACTTC
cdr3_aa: CASSLGSLSYNEQYF

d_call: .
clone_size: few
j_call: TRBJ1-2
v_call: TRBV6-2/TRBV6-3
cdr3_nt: TGTGCCAGCAGTTACCGGACACGGATTAACTATGGCTACACCTTC
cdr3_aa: CASSYRTRINYGYTF

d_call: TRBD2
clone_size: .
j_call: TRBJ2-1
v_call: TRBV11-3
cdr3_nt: TGTGCCAGCAGCTCCGAGCAGGGACTAGCGGGAGACAATGAGCAGTTCTTC
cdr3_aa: CASSSEQGLAGDNEQFF

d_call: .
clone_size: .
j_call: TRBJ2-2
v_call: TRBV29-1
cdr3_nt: TGCAGCTTAATGACAGACACCGGGGAGCTGTTTTTT
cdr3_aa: CSLMTDTGELFF

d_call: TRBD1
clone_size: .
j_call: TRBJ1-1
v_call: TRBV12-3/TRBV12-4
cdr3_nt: TGTGCCAGCAGCTTAGACAGACAGGGCACTGAAGCTTTCTTT
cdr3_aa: CASSLDRQGTEAFF

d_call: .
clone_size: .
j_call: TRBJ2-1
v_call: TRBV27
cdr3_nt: TGTGCCAGCAGTTTTAGTGCAGGGCGGGAGTTCTTC
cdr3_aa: CASSFSAGREFF

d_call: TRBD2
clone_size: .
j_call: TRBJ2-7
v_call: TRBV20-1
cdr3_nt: TGCAGTGCTAGAGATCTAGCGGGAGGGACCTACGAGCAGTACTTC
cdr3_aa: CSARDLAGGTYEQYF

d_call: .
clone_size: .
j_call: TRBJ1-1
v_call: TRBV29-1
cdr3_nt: TGCAGCGTTGAAGATCGCGGGGACACTGAAGCTTTCTTT
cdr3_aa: CSVEDRGDTEAFF

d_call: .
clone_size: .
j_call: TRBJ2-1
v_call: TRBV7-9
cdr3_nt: TGTGCCAGCAGCTTAGAGTGGGGAACGGGGTCGAGTGAGCAGTTCTTC
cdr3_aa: CASSLEWGTGSSEQFF

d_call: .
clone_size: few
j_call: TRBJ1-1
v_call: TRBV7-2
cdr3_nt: TGTGCCAGCAGCTTAGGTTATGTGGGTCAGTTGAACAATGAAGCTTTCTTT
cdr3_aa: CASSLGYVGQLNNEAFF

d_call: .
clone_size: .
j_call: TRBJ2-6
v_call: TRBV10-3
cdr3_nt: TGTGCCATCAGTGTAGCGGAAACTGGGGCCAACGTCCTGACTTTC
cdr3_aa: CAISVAETGANVLTF

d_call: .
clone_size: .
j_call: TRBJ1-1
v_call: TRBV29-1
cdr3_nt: TGCAGCAACCGGGACGGTAACACTGAAGCTTTCTTT
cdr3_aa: CSNRDGNTEAFF

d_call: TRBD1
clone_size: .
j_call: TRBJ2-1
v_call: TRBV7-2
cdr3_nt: TGTGCCAGCAGCTTAGGGGGGGACAGGATCTTCCACGAGCAGTTCTTC
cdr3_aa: CASSLGGDRIFHEQFF

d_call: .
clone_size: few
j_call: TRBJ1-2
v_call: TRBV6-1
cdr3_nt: TGTGCCAGCAATCCTACAGGTTTCGATGGCTACACCTTC
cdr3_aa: CASNPTGFDGYTF

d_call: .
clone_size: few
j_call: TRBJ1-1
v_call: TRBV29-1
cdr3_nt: TGCAGCGTTGATAAGGACACTGAAGCTTTCTTT
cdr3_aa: CSVDKDTEAFF

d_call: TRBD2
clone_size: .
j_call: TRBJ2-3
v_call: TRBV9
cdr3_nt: TGTGCCAGCAGCGGGTCCGGAGGTAGCGGGGGAGATACGCAGTATTTT
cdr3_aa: CASSGSGGSGGDTQYF

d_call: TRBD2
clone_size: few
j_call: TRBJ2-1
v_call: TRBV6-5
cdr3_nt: TGTGCCAGCAGTTACGATCGGACTAGCGGGGGAAATGAGCAGTTCTTC
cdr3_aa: CASSYDRTSGGNEQFF

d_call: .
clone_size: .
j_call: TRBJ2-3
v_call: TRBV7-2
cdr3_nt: TGTGCCAGCAGCTTAGAGGTAAAGCAGTATTTT
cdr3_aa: CASSLEVKQYF

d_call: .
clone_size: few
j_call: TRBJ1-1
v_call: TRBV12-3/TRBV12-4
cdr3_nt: TGTGCCAGCAGTTTCGGGGTCCTGAACACTGAAGCTTTCTTT
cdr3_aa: CASSFGVLNTEAFF

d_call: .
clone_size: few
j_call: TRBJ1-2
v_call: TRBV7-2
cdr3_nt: TGTGCCAGCAGCTTAGAAGGGGCAGTACGAGGCTACACCTTC
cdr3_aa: CASSLEGAVRGYTF

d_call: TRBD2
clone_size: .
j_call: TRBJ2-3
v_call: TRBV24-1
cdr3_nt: TGTGCCACCAGTGGAGTGATCACAGCGGGAGGGTTTCCAGATACGCAGTATTTT
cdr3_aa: CATSGVITAGGFPDTQYF

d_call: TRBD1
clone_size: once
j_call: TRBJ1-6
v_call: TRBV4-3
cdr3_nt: TGCGCCAGCAGCCACCTGGGACAGTCGGCTCTCCACTTT
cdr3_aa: CASSHLGQSALHF

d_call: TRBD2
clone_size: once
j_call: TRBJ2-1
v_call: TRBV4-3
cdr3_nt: TGCGCCAGCAGCCAAGAGGCGGGAGATTTGTACGAGCAGTTCTTC
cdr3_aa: CASSQEAGDLYEQFF

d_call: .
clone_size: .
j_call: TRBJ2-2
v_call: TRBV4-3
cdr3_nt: TGCGCCAGCAGCTGGGGGGGCCGAACCGGGGAGCTGTTTTTT
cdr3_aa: CASSWGGRTGELFF

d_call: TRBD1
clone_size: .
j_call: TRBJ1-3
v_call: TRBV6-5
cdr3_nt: TGTGCCAGCAGTTACTCTACCGGGACAGGGACTGGAAACACCATATATTTT
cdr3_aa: CASSYSTGTGTGNTIYF

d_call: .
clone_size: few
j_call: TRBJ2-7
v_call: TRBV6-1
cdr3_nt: TGTGCCAGCAGTGAAGTAGAGGACTACGAGCAGTACTTC
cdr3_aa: CASSEVEDYEQYF

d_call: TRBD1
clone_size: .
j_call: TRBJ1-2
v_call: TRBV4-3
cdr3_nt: TGCGCCAGCAGCCAAGACGACAGGGGGTCTAAGTATGGTGGCTACACCTTC
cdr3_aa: CASSQDDRGSKYGGYTF

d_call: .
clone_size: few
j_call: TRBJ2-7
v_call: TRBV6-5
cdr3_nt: TGTGCCAGCAGTTACTTAGGGGGGAACGAGCAGTACTTC
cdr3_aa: CASSYLGGNEQYF

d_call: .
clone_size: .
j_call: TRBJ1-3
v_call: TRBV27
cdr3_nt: TGTGCCAGCATTTTTGACAGCCACTCTGGAAACACCATATATTTT
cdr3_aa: CASIFDSHSGNTIYF

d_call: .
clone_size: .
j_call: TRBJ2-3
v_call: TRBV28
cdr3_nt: TGTGCCAGCAGTTTATTGGGCCGCACAGATACGCAGTATTTT
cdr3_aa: CASSLLGRTDTQYF